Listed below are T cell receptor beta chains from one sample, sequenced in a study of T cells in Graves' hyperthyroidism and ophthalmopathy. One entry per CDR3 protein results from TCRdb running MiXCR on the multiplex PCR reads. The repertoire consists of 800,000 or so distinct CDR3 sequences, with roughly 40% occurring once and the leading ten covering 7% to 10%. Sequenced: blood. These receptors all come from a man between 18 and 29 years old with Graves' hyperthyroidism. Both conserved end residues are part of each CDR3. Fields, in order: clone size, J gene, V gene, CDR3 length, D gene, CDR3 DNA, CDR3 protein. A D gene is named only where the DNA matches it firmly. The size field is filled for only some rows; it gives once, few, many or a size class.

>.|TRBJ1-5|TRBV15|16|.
TGTGCCACCCGGGGCAGAGATAGGACAGACAATCAGCCCCAGCATTTT
CATRGRDRTDNQPQHF
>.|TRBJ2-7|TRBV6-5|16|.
TGTGCCAGCAGTTCCCCGACAGGAAAGTTCTCCTACGAGCAGTACTTC
CASSSPTGKFSYEQYF
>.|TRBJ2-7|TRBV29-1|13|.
TGCAGCGCGACGAGCGAGGTACCCTACGAGCAGTACTTC
CSATSEVPYEQYF
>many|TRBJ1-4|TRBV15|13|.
TGTGCCACCAGCCGACGGGGGGAAGAAAAACTGTTTTTT
CATSRRGEEKLFF
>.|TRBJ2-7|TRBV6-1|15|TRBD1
TGTGCCAGCAGTGAACTGGACAGGGTTAACTACGAGCAGTACTTC
CASSELDRVNYEQYF
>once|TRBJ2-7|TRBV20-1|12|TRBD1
TGCAGTGCTAGAGTTCAGGGGGAGGAGCAGTACTTC
CSARVQGEEQYF
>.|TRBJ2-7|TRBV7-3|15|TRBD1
TGTGCCAGCTCCCGGGACAGGGGGCTATCCTACGAGCAGTACTTC
CASSRDRGLSYEQYF
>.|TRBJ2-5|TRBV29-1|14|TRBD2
TGCAGCGTTATAGCGGGACAAGGAGAAGAGACCCAGTACTTC
CSVIAGQGEETQYF
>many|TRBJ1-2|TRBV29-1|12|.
TGCAGCGTTGATGGGCAGGGGTTGGGCTACACCTTC
CSVDGQGLGYTF
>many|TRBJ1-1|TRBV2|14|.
TGTGCCAGCAGTGAACCAGGGTGGGACACTGAAGCTTTCTTT
CASSEPGWDTEAFF
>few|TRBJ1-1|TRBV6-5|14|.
TGTGCCAGCAGTGACCCGACCTTGGGCACTGAAGCTTTCTTT
CASSDPTLGTEAFF
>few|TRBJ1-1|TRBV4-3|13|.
TGCGCCAGCAGCCAAGAATGGGGCGATGAAGCTTTCTTT
CASSQEWGDEAFF
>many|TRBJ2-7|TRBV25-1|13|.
TGTGCCAGCTGGTCAGGGGAGTCCTACGAGCAGTACTTC
CASWSGESYEQYF
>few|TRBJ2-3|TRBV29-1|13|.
TGCAGCGTCCTCCCTGGCAGCACAGATACGCAGTATTTT
CSVLPGSTDTQYF
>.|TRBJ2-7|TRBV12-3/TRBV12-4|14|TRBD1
TGTGCCAGCAGTTTTGCAGGGGGTGACTACGAGCAGTACTTC
CASSFAGGDYEQYF
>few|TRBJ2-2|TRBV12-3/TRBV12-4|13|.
TGTGCCAGCAGTCCTGGGCACACCGGGGAGCTGTTTTTT
CASSPGHTGELFF
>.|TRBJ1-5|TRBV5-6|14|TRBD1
TGTGCCAGCAGCTTGTCAGGGGGCTCTCAGCCCCAGCATTTT
CASSLSGGSQPQHF
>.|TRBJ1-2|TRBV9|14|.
TGTGCCAGCAGCGACGCCAGACTTAACTATGGCTACACCTTC
CASSDARLNYGYTF
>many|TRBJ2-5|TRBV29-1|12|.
TGCAGCGTTGGTGCAGGGAGGGAGACCCAGTACTTC
CSVGAGRETQYF
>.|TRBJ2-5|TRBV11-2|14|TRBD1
TGTGCCAGCAGCTTTCGACAGGGTGGGCAGACCCAGTACTTC
CASSFRQGGQTQYF
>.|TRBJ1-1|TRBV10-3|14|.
TGTGCCATCAGTGTACAGCAAATGGGGACTGAAGCTTTCTTT
CAISVQQMGTEAFF
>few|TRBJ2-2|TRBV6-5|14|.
TGTGCCAGCCGCCAGGGGTATTCCGCCGGGGAGCTGTTTTTT
CASRQGYSAGELFF
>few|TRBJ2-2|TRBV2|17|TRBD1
TGTGCCAGCAGTTACTCGGTCCCAGGGGGTCGGACCGGGGAGCTGTTTTTT
CASSYSVPGGRTGELFF
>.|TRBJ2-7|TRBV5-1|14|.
TGCGCCAGCAGCTTGGATCAGGGGACCTACGAGCAGTACTTC
CASSLDQGTYEQYF
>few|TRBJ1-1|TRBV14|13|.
TGTGCCAGCGCAAGACTCGATAGGACTGAAGCTTTCTTT
CASARLDRTEAFF
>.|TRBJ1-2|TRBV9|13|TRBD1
TGTGCCAGCAGCGACGACAGGGATCTTGGCTACACCTTC
CASSDDRDLGYTF
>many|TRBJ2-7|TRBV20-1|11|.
TGCAGTGCTAGAGTTGGGGGCGAGCAGTACTTC
CSARVGGEQYF
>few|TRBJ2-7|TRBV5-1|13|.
TGCGCCAGCAGAGAGGTGGTAGGCTACGAGCAGTACTTC
CASREVVGYEQYF
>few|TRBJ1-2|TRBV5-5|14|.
TGTGCCAGCAGCATATTCAGGGGTGACTATGGCTACACCTTC
CASSIFRGDYGYTF
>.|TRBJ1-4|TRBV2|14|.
TGTGCCAGCAGTCCGGACAGTTCCAATGAAAAACTGTTTTTT
CASSPDSSNEKLFF
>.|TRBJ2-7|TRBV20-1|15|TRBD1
TGCAGTGCTAGAGAAACAGGGGGCCCCTCCTACGAGCAGTACTTC
CSARETGGPSYEQYF
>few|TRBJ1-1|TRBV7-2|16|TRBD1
TGTGCCAGCAGCGGCTCCAGGGGGCGCTTGGGCACTGAAGCTTTCTTT
CASSGSRGRLGTEAFF
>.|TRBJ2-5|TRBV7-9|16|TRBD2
TGTGCCAGCAGCCCAGCCGGACTAGCGGGAAGGGAGACCCAGTACTTC
CASSPAGLAGRETQYF
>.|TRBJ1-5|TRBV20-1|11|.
TGCAGTGCTAGAAAGTGGCAGCCCCAGCATTTT
CSARKWQPQHF
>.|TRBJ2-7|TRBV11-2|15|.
TGTACCAGCAGCGTACTGGCGGGTCAGGGGCTCGAGCAGTACTTC
CTSSVLAGQGLEQYF
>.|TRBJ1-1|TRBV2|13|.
TGTGCCAGCAGCTCTGGGATTCACACTGAAGCTTTCTTT
CASSSGIHTEAFF
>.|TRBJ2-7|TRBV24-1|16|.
TGTGCCACCAGTGACTCCGGGACGGCTCACTCCTACGAGCAGTACTTC
CATSDSGTAHSYEQYF
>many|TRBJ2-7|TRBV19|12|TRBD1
TGTGCCAGTAGCCACAGACAGGGCTTGAGCGTATTC
CASSHRQGLSVF
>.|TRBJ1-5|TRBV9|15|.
TGTGCCAGCAGCGTAGCGGGGGCCGGGGGTCAGCCCCAGCATTTT
CASSVAGAGGQPQHF
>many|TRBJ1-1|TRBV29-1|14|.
TGCAGCGTTGAAGATCTTGGGGTTGGGACTGAAGCTTTCTTT
CSVEDLGVGTEAFF
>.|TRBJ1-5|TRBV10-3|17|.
TGTGCCATCTCCGACTGGCACGGAGTTGGTGGCAATCAGCCCCAGCATTTT
CAISDWHGVGGNQPQHF
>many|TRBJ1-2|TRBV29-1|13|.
TGCAGCTCAGATTCGATTGCGAACTATGGCTACACCTTC
CSSDSIANYGYTF
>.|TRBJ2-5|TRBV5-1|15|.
TGCGCCAGCAGCTTTCGGCCTAGCGACCAAGAGACCCAGTACTTC
CASSFRPSDQETQYF
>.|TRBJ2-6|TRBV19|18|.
TGTGCCAGTAGTATTATAAGGGGCGAAACCTCTGGGGCCAACGTCCTGACTTTC
CASSIIRGETSGANVLTF